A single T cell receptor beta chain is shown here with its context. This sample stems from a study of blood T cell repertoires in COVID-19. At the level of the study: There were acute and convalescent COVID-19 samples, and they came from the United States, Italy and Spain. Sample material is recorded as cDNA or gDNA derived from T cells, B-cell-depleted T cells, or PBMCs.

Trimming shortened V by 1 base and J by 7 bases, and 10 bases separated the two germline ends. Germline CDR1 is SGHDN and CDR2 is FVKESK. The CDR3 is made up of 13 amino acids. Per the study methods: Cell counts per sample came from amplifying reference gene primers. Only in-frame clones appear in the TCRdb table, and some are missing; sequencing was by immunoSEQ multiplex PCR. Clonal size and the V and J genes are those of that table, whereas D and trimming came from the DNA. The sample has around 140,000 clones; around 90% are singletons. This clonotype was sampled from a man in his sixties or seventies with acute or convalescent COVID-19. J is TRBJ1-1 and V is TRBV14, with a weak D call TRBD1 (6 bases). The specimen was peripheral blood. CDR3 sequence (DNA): TGTGCCAGCAGCCAAGCATTACAGGGTGAAGCTTTCTTT. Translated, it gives CASSQALQGEAFF.